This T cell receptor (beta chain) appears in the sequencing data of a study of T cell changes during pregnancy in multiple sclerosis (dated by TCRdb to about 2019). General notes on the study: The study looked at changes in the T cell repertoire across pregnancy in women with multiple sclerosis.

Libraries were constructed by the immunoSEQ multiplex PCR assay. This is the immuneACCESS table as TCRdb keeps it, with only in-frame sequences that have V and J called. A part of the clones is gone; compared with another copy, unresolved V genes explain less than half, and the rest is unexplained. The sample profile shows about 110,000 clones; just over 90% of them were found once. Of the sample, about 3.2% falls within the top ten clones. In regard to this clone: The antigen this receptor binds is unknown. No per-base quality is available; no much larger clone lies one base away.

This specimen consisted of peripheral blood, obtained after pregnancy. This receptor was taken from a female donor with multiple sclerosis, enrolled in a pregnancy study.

This receptor carries the CDR3 CASSRSGGTEAFF. The DNA sequence is given as TGTGCCAGCAGCCGCTCGGGGGGCACTGAAGCTTTCTTT. The chain uses TRBV6-5 and TRBJ1-1; matching of 5 bases hints at TRBD1 as the D gene. The germline V gene yields MNHEY for CDR1 and SVGAGI for CDR2. V lost 6 bases and J lost 4 bases; the stretch between them is 12 bases long. The CDR3 numbers 13 residues from cysteine through phenylalanine. Left in the record is the CDR3 DNA by itself, 39 bases read in frame from the first base.